The next 22 T cell receptor beta chains were all read from a single sample in a study of cytomegalovirus exposure and HLA in healthy donors. Primers: 60 Vbeta forward and 13 Jbeta reverse. Here immunoSEQ multiplex PCR was the method, and the copy in TCRdb shows in-frame clones only, minus some. The sample includes about 160,000 clones, approximately 70% of them seen just once. Sequencing was performed on PBMCs. The receptor set was obtained from a woman aged 18-29 years in good health and CMV-seronegative.

The J gene is TRBJ1-2, the V gene TRBV9; maybe TRBD1 (6 bases). V dropped 4 bases and J dropped 11 bases, with 15 bases sitting between them. This CDR3 is 12 amino acids long. Germline V CDR1 and CDR2: SGDLS, YYNGEE. The CDR3 spells CASSLDRGAYTF. The CDR3 nucleotides read TGTGCCAGCAGCCTCGATCGGGGGGCTTACACCTTC.

The chain has TRBV5-4 and TRBJ2-3; TRBD2 agrees at 11 bases. CDR1 is SGHNT, CDR2 YYREEE, per germline (reference sequence). V was pared by 2 bases and J by 2 bases, with 4 bases of the junction left unmatched. The CDR3 contains 16 residues. The CDR3 reads CASSFLLAGDTDTQYF. The CDR3 nucleotides are TGTGCCAGCAGCTTCTTACTAGCGGGAGACACAGATACGCAGTATTTT. The variable domain in full, completed from reference TRBV5-4 and TRBJ2-3, reads ETGVTQSPTHLIKTRGQQVTLRCSSQSGHNTVSWYQQALGQGPQFIFQYYREEENGRGNFPPRFSGLQFPNYSSELNVNALELDDSALYLCASSFLLAGDTDTQYFGPGTRLTVL.

This rearrangement joins TRBV6-4 to TRBJ2-3; 8 nucleotides line up with TRBD2. The CDR3 is 14 amino acids. V lost 8 bases to trimming and J lost 5 bases; unmatched junction nucleotides: 9. The germline V gene has CDR1 MRHNA and CDR2 SNTAGT. CDR3 DNA sequence: TGTGCCAGCGGGTTCGGGGGGGCGCGAGATACGCAGTATTTT. As protein: CASGFGGARDTQYF.

The table lists this clone with a count of one. The chain joins TRBV5-1 to TRBJ1-1; no definite D call. Looked up from germline, CDR1 is SGHRS and CDR2 is YFSETQ. The CDR3 covers 15 residues. Trimming stripped 1 base from V and 4 bases from J, with 14 bases between. The CDR3 coding sequence is TGCGCCAGCAGCTTGAACGCGGTTTTGGGCACTGAAGCTTTCTTT. Protein product: CASSLNAVLGTEAFF. Based on the CDR3 plus reference TRBV5-1 and TRBJ1-1, the full variable domain is KAGVTQTPRYLIKTRGQQVTLSCSPISGHRSVSWYQQTPGQGLQFLFEYFSETQRNKGNFPGRFSGRQFSNSRSEMNVSTLELGDSALYLCASSLNAVLGTEAFFGQGTRLTVV.

This clone came up a few times. The junction departs from germline at one end; a sequencing error may be responsible. V and J are TRBV7-7 and TRBJ2-3; TRBD2 might be the D (7 bases). Germline V gives CDR1 SSHAT, CDR2 FNYEAQ (reference sequence). There are 14 residues in the CDR3. CDR3: CASTRLGGADTQYF. The CDR3 nucleotides are TGTGCTAGCACCAGACTAGGGGGGGCAGATACGCAGTATTTT.

The rearrangement joins TRBV19 to TRBJ1-3, with 9 nucleotides matching TRBD1. Germline V lookup: CDR1 LNHDA, CDR2 SQIVND (reference sequence). The CDR3 has 15 residues. The J segment lost 3 bases and the V segment lost 5 bases, leaving 5 bases of the junction unmatched. This CDR3 reads CASSSTGGSGNTIYF. CDR3 bases: TGTGCCAGTAGTTCCACAGGGGGCAGTGGAAACACCATATATTTT.

This clone was counted a few times. The chain recombines TRBV7-8 with TRBJ2-7; D is unclear. Trimming pared 2 bases from V and 2 bases from J, leaving 7 bases between. Germline CDR1 is SGHVS and CDR2 is FQNEAQ. This CDR3 comprises 13 residues. The DNA of the CDR3 is TGTGCCAGCAGCTTAACAGCAGCCTACGAGCAGTACTTC. Residues: CASSLTAAYEQYF. Variable domain in full (rest from reference TRBV7-8 and TRBJ2-7): GAGVSQSPRYKVAKRGQDVALRCDPISGHVSLFWYQQALGQGPEFLTYFQNEAQLDKSGLPSDRFFAERPEGSVSTLKIQRTQQEDSAVYLCASSLTAAYEQYFGPGTRLTVT.

The V gene is TRBV11-2, the J gene TRBJ2-7; TRBD1 might be the D (5 bases). Germline V gene data show CDR1 as SGHAT and CDR2 as FQNNGV. V was clipped by 5 bases and J by 2 bases, with 19 bases between them. The CDR3 is 16 amino acids. CDR3 protein: CASSPILRGGTYEQYF. Here the CDR3 DNA reads TGTGCCAGCAGCCCTATACTAAGGGGCGGAACCTACGAGCAGTACTTC.

V and J are TRBV7-9 and TRBJ2-3, with a possible D match to TRBD2 (6 bases). From germline, CDR1 is SEHNR and CDR2 FQNEAQ (reference sequence). Between the trimmed V and J ends, which lost 6 bases and 4 bases, there was a span of 14 bases. The CDR3 consists of 14 residues. The CDR3: CASRQTSGADTQYF. The CDR3 DNA reads TGTGCCAGCAGGCAGACCTCGGGGGCAGATACGCAGTATTTT. The whole variable domain, remainder taken from reference TRBV7-9 and TRBJ2-3, is DTGVSQNPRHKITKRGQNVTFRCDPISEHNRLYWYRQTLGQGPEFLTYFQNEAQLEKSRLLSDRFSAERPKGSFSTLEIQRTEQGDSAMYLCASRQTSGADTQYFGPGTRLTVL.

The chain has TRBV15 and TRBJ2-1; D not certain. V lost 0 bases and J lost 6, with 6 bases in between. Per germline, CDR1 LNHNV and CDR2 YYDKDF (reference sequence). This CDR3 region has 13 residues. The chain's CDR3 is CATSRDWSNEQFF. In DNA form, the CDR3 reads TGTGCCACCAGCAGAGATTGGAGCAATGAGCAGTTCTTC.

The chain carries TRBV7-8 and TRBJ2-1; 12 bases are a match to TRBD2. The CDR3 consists of 15 residues. V shed 6 bases and J 14 bases; nucleotides not matched to a gene: 14. CDR1 is SGHVS, CDR2 FQNEAQ, per germline. CDR3 protein: CASRPGGLAGGEKFF. Here the CDR3 DNA reads TGTGCCAGCAGACCAGGGGGCCTAGCGGGGGGGGAGAAGTTCTTC.

The genes are TRBV28 and TRBJ1-2; 9 positions agree with TRBD1. This CDR3 has 17 amino acids. With 2 bases clipped from V and 4 bases from J, the junction kept 11 bases outside the gene matches. Germline lookup yields CDR1 MDHEN and CDR2 SYDVKM. In DNA, the CDR3 is TGTGCCAGCAGTTTAGACAGGGGGTTCGGGAGTTCCTATGGCTACACCTTC. It translates to CASSLDRGFGSSYGYTF.

This chain joins TRBV19 and TRBJ2-4, with D possibly being TRBD2 (6 bases). In germline, CDR1 is LNHDA, CDR2 SQIVND (reference sequence). The CDR3 contains 11 residues. Trimming removed 1 base at V and 13 bases at J, with 8 bases between. The chain's CDR3 is CASSIGGEQYF. CDR3 nucleotides: TGTGCCAGTAGTATAGGCGGGGAGCAGTACTTC.

The chain couples TRBV4-1 to TRBJ1-2; D uncertain. Trimming removed 0 bases at V and 10 bases at J, with 15 bases between. This CDR3 spans 14 amino acids. Germline V CDR1 and CDR2: MGHRA, YSYEKL. CDR3 bases: TGCGCCAGCAGCCAAGAGGGCAGCCGCAGGCCCTACACCTTC. Translated: CASSQEGSRRPYTF.

The V gene is TRBV7-8, the J gene TRBJ1-2, with D unresolved. With 1 base removed from V and 2 bases from J, the gap between germline ends came to 5 bases. CDR3 size: 13 residues. Germline lookup yields CDR1 SGHVS and CDR2 FQNEAQ. Here the CDR3 reads CASSLDSNYGYTF. Here the CDR3 DNA reads TGTGCCAGCAGCTTAGACAGCAACTATGGCTACACCTTC.

In its sample, this clone was seen a few times. This chain's CDR3 is CASSTSGNYNEQFF. The DNA of the CDR3 is TGTGCCAGCAGCACTAGCGGAAACTACAATGAGCAGTTCTTC. This chain joins TRBV7-9 and TRBJ2-1, with 8 bases fitting TRBD2. The CDR3 has 14 residues. V shed 5 bases, J shed 3 bases, and the junction held 3 bases outside the gene matches. The germline V gene encodes CDR1 SEHNR and CDR2 FQNEAQ (reference sequence).

The rearrangement links TRBV7-8 to TRBJ1-2; D might be TRBD1 (5 bases). The germline CDR1 and CDR2 sequences are SGHVS and FQNEAQ. The CDR3 totals 13 residues. V shed 5 bases and J shed 5 bases, with 12 bases lying between them. The CDR3 sequence: CASSEIGGYGYTF. DNA for the CDR3: TGTGCCAGCAGCGAGATCGGGGGGTATGGCTACACCTTC.

This clone was picked up a small number of times. This chain connects TRBV5-1 to TRBJ2-4; D remains ambiguous. Germline V gene sequence: CDR1 SGHRS, CDR2 YFSETQ. Trimming took 4 bases from V and 8 from J, leaving 16 bases between them. The CDR3 covers 14 residues. CDR3 residues: CASSPGSHGDIQYF. CDR3 coding DNA: TGCGCCAGCAGCCCTGGTTCTCATGGAGACATTCAGTACTTC. Drawing the rest from reference TRBV5-1 and TRBJ2-4, the complete variable domain is KAGVTQTPRYLIKTRGQQVTLSCSPISGHRSVSWYQQTPGQGLQFLFEYFSETQRNKGNFPGRFSGRQFSNSRSEMNVSTLELGDSALYLCASSPGSHGDIQYFGAGTRLSVL.

The CDR3 DNA sequence: TGTGCCAGCAGCTTAGGTCAGACTCGCCGGCCAGATACGCAGTATTTT. It specifies CASSLGQTRRPDTQYF. The gene calls are TRBV11-3 and TRBJ2-3; D not resolved. The V gene's germline CDR1 is SGHNT and CDR2 YENEEA. This CDR3 has 16 residues. Trimming stripped 1 base from V and 4 bases from J, with 15 bases between.

The V and J genes are TRBV5-1 and TRBJ1-4; TRBD1 aligns across 8 bases. CDR1 is SGHRS and CDR2 is YFSETQ in the germline V gene. This CDR3 is 16 amino acids long. J gave up 3 bases and V 4 bases, and 8 bases lay outside the gene matches. The CDR3 nucleotides read TGCGCCAGCAGCCCGAGACAGGGGCCGGCTAATGAAAAACTGTTTTTT. Translation: CASSPRQGPANEKLFF.

The chain employs TRBV11-2 and TRBJ1-2; no clear D gene. Germline V gene lookup returns CDR1 SGHAT and CDR2 FQNNGV. The CDR3 spans 14 residues. V lost 1 base to trimming and J lost 8 bases, with 14 bases between them. CDR3 nucleotides: TGTGCCAGCAGCTTAGGTGGCGGGGTTGAAGGCTACACCTTC. This gives the protein CASSLGGGVEGYTF. Based on the CDR3 plus reference TRBV11-2 and TRBJ1-2, the full variable domain is EAGVAQSPRYKIIEKRQSVAFWCNPISGHATLYWYQQILGQGPKLLIQFQNNGVVDDSQLPKDRFSAERLKGVDSTLKIQPAKLEDSAVYLCASSLGGGVEGYTFGSGTRLTVV.

The rearrangement uses TRBV6-5 and TRBJ2-5, with a possible D match to TRBD2 (7 bases). CDR1 is MNHEY and CDR2 is SVGAGI in the germline V gene. V dropped 2 bases and J dropped 6 bases, with 19 bases sitting between them. The CDR3 length is 16 residues. The CDR3: CASSYTGGRVGKTQYF. The CDR3 nucleotides are TGTGCCAGCAGTTACACGGGGGGCAGGGTCGGAAAGACCCAGTACTTC.